This entry lists 28 T cell receptor beta chains sequenced from one sample in a study of blood T cell repertoires in COVID-19. Some clones are missing from TCRdb's copy, which holds only in-frame ones; the method was immunoSEQ multiplex PCR. In the table there are roughly 170,000 clones, less than 90% of which are singletons. Material: peripheral blood. Every receptor here comes from a man in his fifties or sixties with acute or convalescent COVID-19.

CDR3 in amino acids: CAISESGTGGKLFF. In DNA, the CDR3 is TGTGCCATCAGTGAGTCAGGGACAGGGGGAAAACTGTTTTTT. This chain joins TRBV10-3 and TRBJ1-4, with 11 bases identical to TRBD1. Looked up from germline, CDR1 is ENHRY and CDR2 is SYGVKD. Trimming at V came to 0 bases and at J to 10 bases, leaving 1 base not matched to a gene. This CDR3 comprises 14 residues.

J is TRBJ1-2 and V is TRBV6-4, with 10 bases fitting TRBD1. CDR3 length: 15 amino acids. V shed 4 bases, J shed 3 bases, and the junction held 5 bases outside the gene matches. Per germline, CDR1 MRHNA and CDR2 SNTAGT. CDR3 in amino acids: CASSASGTGDYGYTF. Here the CDR3 DNA reads TGTGCCAGCAGTGCCTCGGGGACAGGGGACTATGGCTACACCTTC.

A note on this clone: At the DNA level, this CDR3 is encoded by other sequences in the same sample as well. CDR3 loop: CASSLRQMNTEAFF. The CDR3 nucleotides read TGTGCCAGCAGCTTGAGGCAGATGAACACTGAAGCTTTCTTT. V and J are TRBV7-2 and TRBJ1-1; D uncertain. This CDR3 region has 14 residues. Germline assignment: CDR1 SGHTA and CDR2 FQGNSA. Trimming pared 3 bases from V and 0 bases from J, leaving 8 bases between.

The rearrangement joins TRBV11-2 to TRBJ2-5, with 13 bases fitting TRBD2. Per germline, CDR1 SGHAT and CDR2 FQNNGV. J lost 4 bases, V lost 2 bases, and 4 bases had no gene match. This CDR3 region has 16 residues. The CDR3 region is CASSLRRLAGGETQYF. The CDR3 bases are TGTGCCAGCAGCTTACGGCGACTAGCGGGGGGAGAGACCCAGTACTTC.

The chain carries TRBV11-2 and TRBJ1-1; tentative D call: TRBD1 (6 bases). The ends were cut back, 3 bases at V and 6 bases at J, with 17 bases in the middle. Germline V gene data show CDR1 as SGHAT and CDR2 as FQNNGV. This CDR3 region has 15 residues. For the CDR3, the DNA is TGTGCCAGCAGCTTCCCGCCGGGACAAAAGGCTGAAGCTTTCTTT. Its protein product is CASSFPPGQKAEAFF.

Note on this clone: Other DNA sequences within the sample encode an identical CDR3. V gene TRBV5-1 combines with J gene TRBJ1-6; perhaps TRBD1 as D (5 bases). V was pared by 4 bases and J by 10 bases, with 12 bases between. The V gene's germline CDR1 is SGHRS and CDR2 YFSETQ. CDR3 size: 13 residues. CDR3: CASSPRGNSPLHF. For the CDR3, the DNA is TGCGCCAGCAGCCCAAGGGGAAACTCACCCCTCCACTTT.

The gene calls are TRBV5-1 and TRBJ2-3, with TRBD2 identical over 10 bases. V shed 4 bases, J shed 4 bases, and the junction held 9 bases outside the gene matches. The CDR3 consists of 16 residues. Germline V gene lookup returns CDR1 SGHRS and CDR2 YFSETQ. CDR3 in DNA: TGCGCCAGCAGCACGCGACTAGCGGGCGACTCAGATACGCAGTATTTT. Translation gives CASSTRLAGDSDTQYF.

This chain uses TRBV25-1 with TRBJ2-2; D is perhaps TRBD2 (6 bases). Trimming cost V 7 bases and J 1 base, with 10 bases left between them. This CDR3 contains 14 residues. Germline CDR1 reads MGHDK; CDR2 reads SYGVNS. This CDR3 reads CASIGGWNTGELFF. The CDR3 bases are TGTGCCAGCATTGGGGGGTGGAACACCGGGGAGCTGTTTTTT. The full variable domain, with the rest looked up from reference TRBV25-1 and TRBJ2-2, is EADIYQTPRYLVIGTGKKITLECSQTMGHDKMYWYQQDPGMELHLIHYSYGVNSTEKGDLSSESTVSRIRTEHFPLTLESARPSHTSQYLCASIGGWNTGELFFGEGSRLTVL.

The chain recombines TRBV3-1 (or the pseudogene TRBV3-2) with TRBJ2-1; D is unresolved. Deletions cut 2 bases from V and 7 bases from J, with 9 bases between. CDR1 LGHDT and CDR2 YNNKEL come from the germline V gene (reference sequence). The CDR3 sequence is 13 residues long. In DNA, the CDR3 is TGTGCCAGCAGCCAACAATGGGCGAATGAGCAGTTCTTC. Its protein is CASSQQWANEQFF.

This clone was detected only a few times. The CDR3, as DNA: TGTGCCAGCAGCTTAGGTCCCAAAGGGGGGGGCCCCTACAATGAGCAGTTCTTC. It encodes CASSLGPKGGGPYNEQFF. The rearrangement uses TRBV7-6 and TRBJ2-1; D might be TRBD2 (7 bases). This CDR3 has 18 amino acids. V was trimmed by 1 base and J by 2 bases, leaving 18 bases between them. Germline V gene data show CDR1 as SGHVS and CDR2 as FNYEAQ.

The chain has TRBV5-1 and TRBJ2-5, with TRBD1 matching over 9 bases. CDR1 is SGHRS and CDR2 is YFSETQ in the germline V gene. V trimming: 0 bases; J trimming: 2 bases; junction bases outside the gene matches: 11. This CDR3 region has 18 residues. CDR3 protein: CASSLAILQDRGQETQYF. The CDR3 DNA reads as TGCGCCAGCAGCTTGGCCATTCTCCAGGACAGGGGACAAGAGACCCAGTACTTC.

The chain links TRBV13 to TRBJ2-7; weak D call: TRBD1 (5 bases). The CDR3 is made up of 14 amino acids. CDR1 PRHDT and CDR2 FYEKMQ come from the germline V gene (reference sequence). Between the trimmed V and J ends, which lost 5 bases and 2 bases, there was a span of 13 bases. The CDR3 DNA follows: TGTGCCAGCAGCCTCCAGGGTTCCCCCTACGAGCAGTACTTC. Amino acids: CASSLQGSPYEQYF.

The genes are TRBV2 and TRBJ2-1; TRBD2 matches 9 bases. Germline CDR1 is SNHLY and CDR2 is FYNNEI. The CDR3 runs to 15 residues. J was trimmed by 5 bases and V by 3 bases; bases with no gene match: 5. CDR3 sequence: CASSDPTSGNNEQFF. The CDR3 DNA follows: TGTGCCAGCAGTGACCCGACTAGCGGAAACAATGAGCAGTTCTTC.

This rearrangement joins TRBV6-5 to TRBJ2-3; D perhaps matches TRBD2 (5 bases). Trimming took 6 bases from V and 2 from J, leaving 12 bases between them. CDR1 MNHEY and CDR2 SVGAGI come from the germline V gene. CDR3 length equals 14 residues. CDR3 nucleotides: TGTGCCAGCAGCCCCGGGGAGCCCACAGATACGCAGTATTTT. Amino acids: CASSPGEPTDTQYF.

V gene TRBV5-1 combines with J gene TRBJ2-1; tentatively, D is TRBD1 (6 bases). CDR1 is SGHRS and CDR2 is YFSETQ in the germline V gene. The CDR3 is 14 residues long. With 6 bases removed from V and 4 bases from J, the gap between germline ends came to 14 bases. As DNA, the CDR3 is TGCGCCAGCATGGGGCAGGGGATTTACAATGAGCAGTTCTTC. Its translation is CASMGQGIYNEQFF.

This rearrangement joins TRBV27 to TRBJ2-1, with 11 bases that match TRBD1. Germline lookup yields CDR1 MNHEY and CDR2 SMNVEV (reference sequence). The V segment lost 0 bases and the J segment 5 bases; nucleotides outside the gene matches: 3. The CDR3 spans 16 residues. CDR3 region: CASSLSRDRGDNEQFF. The CDR3 coding sequence is TGTGCCAGCAGTTTATCTAGGGACAGGGGGGACAATGAGCAGTTCTTC.

The chain uses TRBV9 and TRBJ2-3; TRBD1 agrees at 10 bases. The CDR3 extends over 15 amino acids. V shed 4 bases and J 6 bases; nucleotides not matched to a gene: 8. Germline V gives CDR1 SGDLS, CDR2 YYNGEE. The CDR3 protein is CASSPTTGGRDTQYF. In DNA, the CDR3 is TGTGCCAGCAGCCCCACGACAGGGGGCAGGGATACGCAGTATTTT.

The chain joins TRBV19 to TRBJ1-4, with 7 bases matching TRBD1. This CDR3 is 15 amino acids long. J lost 7 bases, V lost 5 bases, and 10 bases had no gene match. Germline assignment: CDR1 LNHDA and CDR2 SQIVND (reference sequence). CDR3: CASSPPTGFFEKLFF. CDR3 coding DNA: TGTGCCAGTAGTCCCCCGACAGGGTTTTTTGAAAAACTGTTTTTT.

In its sample, this clone was seen once. The V gene is TRBV15, the J gene TRBJ1-3; D might be TRBD1 (6 bases). The CDR3 is 15 residues long. The V gene's germline CDR1 is LNHNV and CDR2 YYDKDF (reference sequence). Trimming shortened V by 0 bases and J by 6 bases, and 12 bases separated the two germline ends. The CDR3 reads CATSRDQGLPNTIYF. In nucleotides, the CDR3 is TGTGCCACCAGCAGAGATCAGGGGCTGCCAAACACCATATATTTT.

The table lists this clone with a count of one. The V gene is TRBV12-5, the J gene TRBJ1-2; 8 positions agree with TRBD1. Trimming removed 9 bases from V and 0 bases from J; junction bases left unmatched: 12. CDR3 length equals 16 residues. In germline, CDR1 is LGHNT, CDR2 FRNRAP. CDR3 nucleotides: TGTGCTAGCCGTGGCGACAGGGGCCTTACTAACTATGGCTACACCTTC. Encoded protein: CASRGDRGLTNYGYTF.

The chain recombines TRBV5-1 with TRBJ1-4; a weak D match, TRBD1 (5 bases). Trimming left V 5 bases short and J 0 bases short, with 8 bases between. Germline-derived CDR1 and CDR2 are SGHRS and YFSETQ. The CDR3 has 14 amino acids. CDR3 DNA sequence: TGCGCCAGCAGTCCACAGGCAACTAATGAAAAACTGTTTTTT. Its protein is CASSPQATNEKLFF.

The chain links TRBV7-9 to TRBJ2-1, with TRBD1 matching over 10 bases. The germline CDR1 and CDR2 sequences are SEHNR and FQNEAQ (reference sequence). The CDR3 loop spans 13 amino acids. The CDR3 nucleotides read TGTGCACACTGGGGACAGGGGAGTAATGAGCAGTTCTTC. Amino acid sequence: CAHWGQGSNEQFF. Filled out from reference TRBV7-9 and TRBJ2-1, the complete variable domain reads DTGVSQNPRHKITKRGQNVTFRCDPISEHNRLYWYRQTLGQGPEFLTYFQNEAQLEKSRLLSDRFSAERPKGSFSTLEIQRTEQGDSAMYLCAHWGQGSNEQFFGPGTRLTVL.

The CDR3 loop reads CASSVAGAYEQYF. The CDR3, as DNA: TGTGCCAGCAGCGTAGCGGGGGCCTACGAGCAGTACTTC. The chain employs TRBV9 and TRBJ2-7; a weak D match, TRBD2 (6 bases). The V and J ends lost 0 bases and 2 bases respectively, with 6 bases between them. Germline CDR1 and CDR2: SGDLS and YYNGEE. The CDR3 length is 13 residues.

This chain connects TRBV25-1 to TRBJ1-6; D possibly corresponds to TRBD1 (5 bases). CDR3 size: 15 residues. Trimming stripped 6 bases from V and 6 bases from J, with 15 bases between. In germline, CDR1 is MGHDK, CDR2 SYGVNS. The CDR3 nucleotides read TGTGCCAGCAGCCCTACGCAGGGTCTTAATTCACCCCTCCACTTT. It yields the protein CASSPTQGLNSPLHF.

The chain uses TRBV6-6 and TRBJ1-2, with D perhaps TRBD1 (5 bases). There are 13 residues in the CDR3. Germline CDR1 reads MNHNY; CDR2 reads SVGAGI (reference sequence). V lost 6 bases and J lost 3, with 11 bases in between. The CDR3 DNA sequence: TGTGCCAGCAGCCCAGGGTATGACTATGGCTACACCTTC. It specifies CASSPGYDYGYTF.

The chain has TRBV15 and TRBJ2-5; 7 bases fit TRBD1. CDR3 length equals 16 residues. The trim removed 0 bases at V and 3 bases at J, leaving 7 bases unmatched. CDR1 and CDR2 from the germline V gene are LNHNV and YYDKDF (reference sequence). CDR3 bases: TGTGCCACCAGCAGAGATAGAGGGACAGTAAAAGAGACCCAGTACTTC. Encoded protein: CATSRDRGTVKETQYF.

This clone was recorded once. The chain's CDR3 is CASSLVSGGFTEAFF. In nucleotides, the CDR3 is TGCGCCAGCAGCTTGGTGTCAGGGGGTTTTACTGAAGCTTTCTTT. The rearrangement links TRBV5-1 to TRBJ1-1; 7 bases match TRBD1. This CDR3 spans 15 amino acids. In germline, CDR1 is SGHRS, CDR2 YFSETQ. The V gene end was trimmed by 0 bases and the J gene end by 5 bases; junction bases not matched to a gene: 7.

This sequence joins TRBV7-9 and TRBJ1-1; the D gene is possibly TRBD1 (6 bases). Trimming stripped 3 bases from V and 11 bases from J, with 13 bases between. Germline-derived CDR1 and CDR2 are SEHNR and FQNEAQ (reference sequence). The CDR3 is 12 amino acids. CDR3 sequence reads: CASSFGTYSAFF. The CDR3 DNA reads TGTGCCAGCAGCTTCGGGACATATTCGGCTTTCTTT.